The rows below give T cell receptor beta chains drawn from one sample of a study of technical replicates of blood from several donors. Only in-frame clones appear in the TCRdb table, and some are missing; sequencing was by immunoSEQ multiplex PCR. The sample has more than 70,000 clones, 93% seen once. The sequencing sample was made of T cells isolated from PBMCs. Receptors were obtained from a human donor in good health. Both conserved end residues are part of each CDR3. The D gene is left open where the match is weak. The listing skips clone size in some rows; elsewhere it reads once, few, many or a size class.

once | TRBJ2-7 | TRBD2 | TRBV7-2 | CASSTESTSGGGQQYF | TGTGCCAGCAGCACCGAATCGACTAGCGGGGGGGGACAGCAGTACTTC
NA | TRBJ1-5 | TRBD1 | TRBV5-1 | CASSLGQGVEQPQHF | TGCGCCAGCAGCCTAGGACAGGGAGTAGAGCAGCCCCAGCATTTT
NA | TRBJ2-3 | TRBD1 | TRBV10-1 | CASSDTGTGDTDTQYF | TGCGCCAGCAGTGATACCGGGACAGGGGATACAGATACGCAGTATTTT
NA | TRBJ1-1 | TRBD1 | TRBV4-1 | CASSHRTGRENTEAFF | TGCGCCAGCAGCCACCGGACAGGGAGGGAGAACACTGAAGCTTTCTTT
NA | TRBJ1-4 | NA | TRBV5-6 | CASRLGGSEKLFF | TGTGCCAGCAGGCTTGGAGGGAGTGAAAAACTGTTTTTT
NA | TRBJ1-1 | TRBD1 | TRBV19 | CASKGQGSGTEAFF | TGTGCCAGTAAGGGACAGGGGTCGGGCACTGAAGCTTTCTTT
NA | TRBJ2-7 | NA | TRBV5-5 | CASSPGVASDEQYF | TGTGCCAGCAGCCCAGGGGTCGCCAGCGACGAGCAGTACTTC
NA | TRBJ1-5 | TRBD1 | TRBV29-1 | CSVADRGNQPQHF | TGCAGCGTAGCAGACAGGGGCAATCAGCCCCAGCATTTT
once | TRBJ2-7 | TRBD1 | TRBV5-8 | CASESLYPGQAFF | TGTGCCAGCGAGAGCTTGTACCCGGGACAGGCTTTCTTC
NA | TRBJ2-5 | NA | TRBV19 | CASSISTKETQYF | TGTGCCAGTAGTATTAGTACCAAGGAGACCCAGTACTTC
NA | TRBJ1-1 | TRBD1 | TRBV5-6 | CASSLGGGTGLEAFF | TGTGCCAGCAGCTTGGGTGGCGGGACAGGGCTAGAAGCTTTCTTT
NA | TRBJ1-1 | TRBD1 | TRBV7-3 | CASSSQPTPGQGANTEAFF | TGTGCCAGCAGCTCACAACCTACTCCGGGACAGGGGGCCAACACTGAAGCTTTCTTT
once | TRBJ1-2 | NA | TRBV6-1 | CASSVQRQGAPLRYGYTF | TGTGCCAGCAGTGTCCAAAGGCAAGGGGCGCCCCTCCGTTATGGCTACACCTTC
NA | TRBJ2-1 | TRBD1 | TRBV19 | CASRVQGQGNEQFF | TGTGCCAGTAGAGTTCAGGGACAGGGGAATGAGCAGTTCTTC
NA | TRBJ1-1 | NA | TRBV10-3 | CAISLGGHTEAFF | TGTGCCATCAGTTTGGGGGGACACACTGAAGCTTTCTTT
NA | TRBJ2-7 | NA | TRBV28 | CASSGSYEQYF | TGTGCCAGCAGCGGCTCCTACGAGCAGTACTTC
once | TRBJ1-2 | TRBD1 | TRBV11-3 | CASSLQGQGAFGYTF | TGTGCCAGCAGCCTTCAAGGACAGGGGGCGTTTGGCTACACCTTC
NA | TRBJ1-1 | TRBD1 | TRBV7-3 | CASRSQGDRGSEAFF | TGTGCCAGCAGGTCCCAGGGGGACAGGGGATCTGAAGCTTTCTTT
NA | TRBJ2-2 | TRBD2 | TRBV2 | CASRGLAGPTGELFF | TGTGCCAGCAGGGGGCTAGCGGGACCCACCGGGGAGCTGTTTTTT
NA | TRBJ2-1 | TRBD2 | TRBV6-1 | CASSRLAGGNEQFF | TGTGCCAGCAGTCGACTAGCGGGAGGCAATGAGCAGTTCTTC
NA | TRBJ1-4 | NA | TRBV5-5 | CASSLADSSHEKLFF | TGTGCCAGCAGCTTGGCTGACAGCTCCCATGAAAAACTGTTTTTT
NA | TRBJ1-1 | NA | TRBV6-5 | CASSNRQTTEAFF | TGTGCCAGCAGTAACCGACAGACCACTGAAGCTTTCTTT
NA | TRBJ2-1 | TRBD2 | TRBV10-3 | CATGPRGDVDEQFF | TGTGCCACCGGACCCCGGGGGGATGTTGATGAGCAGTTCTTC
NA | TRBJ2-3 | NA | TRBV2 | CASSFPDTQYF | TGTGCCAGCAGCTTTCCCGATACGCAGTATTTT